Reported below is one T cell receptor beta chain. Original processing methods: Amplification of reference gene primers was used by the study to estimate nucleated cell counts. Using immunoSEQ multiplex PCR, the repertoire was profiled, and TCRdb retains in-frame clones only, with some absent. The DNA was the basis for D and trimming; V, J and clone size are from that table. The sample carries about 160,000 clones, about 86% recorded once. These data belong to a study of blood T cell repertoires in COVID-19. Looking at the study overall: Whether acute or convalescent, the COVID-19 samples came from the United States, Italy and Spain.

CDR1 SGHAT and CDR2 FQNNGV come from the germline V gene. The CDR3 covers 14 residues. V was shortened by 2 bases and J by 0 bases, with 7 bases between the two germline ends. Sequencing was performed on peripheral blood. V usage is TRBV11-2 and J usage is TRBJ1-1; D is unresolved. The TCR was taken from a woman older than 75 with acute or convalescent COVID-19. CDR3 protein: CASSLMSMNTEAFF. The CDR3 DNA reads TGTGCCAGCAGCTTAATGTCAATGAACACTGAAGCTTTCTTT.